The following is a T cell receptor beta chain sequence with its context. This clone occurred a few times. Its antigen is not yet known. The input lacks base qualities; no much larger clone sits a single base away. CDR1 and CDR2 are read off the germline V gene (reference sequence) as LNHNV and YYDKDF. The CDR3, cysteine through phenylalanine, is 16 amino acids long. Only the CDR3 DNA stays, 48 bases, in frame from base 1. V and J are truncated by 0 bases and 4 bases respectively, leaving an intervening sequence of 15 bases. The CDR3 regions of human TCRbeta chains were analyzed by immunosequencing. In the authors' own workflow: Repertoire TCRs were checked for matches against a reference library of SARS-CoV-2-specific TCRs that had been generated using the MIRA antigen-specificity platform. Breadth meant the fraction of unique TCRs that were SARS-CoV-2-associated, whereas depth meant the fraction of total T cells that were SARS-CoV-2-associated. Using the MIRA data, each spike-specific TCR was mapped to the spike region that the TCR reacts to and placed in a CD4 or CD8 class. Log10-transformed breadth and depth values were compared by one-way ANOVA with Sidak's multiple comparisons tests. TCRdb provides this immuneACCESS table in a form limited to in-frame rearrangements. Some clones are lacking; in checked studies, under half of them reflect an unresolved V gene, and why the rest are absent is not known. V, J and clone size were drawn from that table, and D and trimming were deduced from the DNA. The sample profile shows about 88,000 clones; 89% of them were found once. The ten largest clones represent 2.4% of the sample.

The data were obtained in a study of T cell responses to AZD1222 COVID-19 vaccine (dated by TCRdb to 2020 to 2023). Looking at the study overall: AZD1222 recipients whose second dose came at about 4 weeks and those whose second dose came at about 12 weeks were combined into one group, since spike-specific TCR depth and breadth did not differ between the two schedules. Trial participants were enrolled by age into subgroups of 18-55, 56-69 and 70-plus years, and approximately 150, 30 and 60 TCR-sequenced participants, respectively, were included in these subgroups. TCR sequencing was performed for fewer than 250 trial participants, of whom some 200 were given two doses of AZD1222 and around 26 were given two doses of MenACWY control vaccine.

Beyond this particular receptor, the publication reports: Participants were mostly white British and included more females than males, and it was suggested by the authors that clonal diversity may have been underestimated. Because no samples from the day 14 peak response were available, repertoires could be characterized only after the peak T cell response. Epitopes outside the regions mutated in the B.1.351 and B.1.1.7 variants were reportedly recognized by nearly half of the unique spike-specific TCRs. The 56-69-year group was small, and its depth increase did not reach significance, likely because of low power. Conclusions about previously exposed vaccinees are limited, since just five or six AZD1222 recipients were seropositive for SARS-CoV-2 at baseline. Spike-specific TCR breadth and depth rose significantly after two AZD1222 doses compared with day 0 and with MenACWY recipients. The vaccine-associated CD4 TCRs covered the entire spike protein, and the dominant responses fell in regions 160-218 and 743-854.

The sample's time point label, in plain terms: baseline before first vaccination. The vaccinee samples were drawn from two UK trials, COV001 and COV002, one of which was a single-blind randomized controlled phase 2/3 trial testing AZD1222 (ChAdOx1 nCoV-19) in healthy adults. Trial participant PBMC samples were collected at day 0 and day 28 after the second dose for TCRbeta chain sequencing. The sequencing used peripheral blood, collected on day 0 of AZD1222 vaccination. The sequence derives from an adult in good health. The rearranged segments are TRBV15 and TRBJ1-2, with no confidently assigned D gene. The DNA is as follows: TGTGCCACCAGCAGAGATCGGGTAGCCCTGGGCTATGGCTACACCTTC. It encodes CATSRDRVALGYGYTF.